This paragraph reports one T cell receptor (beta chain). Its antigen specificity is not known. No per-base quality is available; no much larger clone lies one base away. Systemically healthy Caucasian individuals from Russia, 35 to 50 in total and aged roughly 6 to 95 years, were included as donors. Ten milliliters of peripheral blood were drawn from each donor into EDTA-treated Vacutainer tubes. Ficoll-Paque density-gradient centrifugation was used to isolate PBMCs, with at least 7 million per sample. Total RNA was extracted from PBMCs with Trizol reagent, with at least 6 micrograms obtained per sample. For every donor, an aliquot of PBMCs went through flow cytometry to measure the percentages of naive CD45RAhigh/CD27high T cells. Receptor libraries were prepared by 5' RACE. The data were produced on an Illumina HiSeq 2500. A second PCR of about 7 to 12 cycles was performed with a sample-barcoded 5' primer and a J-beta primer mix. A unique molecular identifier was introduced onto each TCR beta cDNA molecule by a template-switch 5' adaptor carrying 12 random nucleotides. Each sample yielded at least 2.5 million CDR3-containing paired-end reads. The Mint cDNA synthesis kit, primed by a TRBC-specific oligonucleotide, was used to synthesize first-strand cDNA from all RNA. Following uracil-DNA glycosylase treatment, a first 18-cycle PCR with universal primers M1SS and BC2_uni_R was performed on all cDNA. In the paper's pipeline: For normalization, 1 million high-quality reads were randomly selected from each sample, with every read carrying a distinct molecular identifier. Reads sharing molecular identifiers were discarded rather than binned into consensus sequences. MiTCR, run with a Q25 quality threshold and the strictest error-elimination algorithm, handled CDR3 identification, clonotype clustering and error correction. A nonparametric unseen species model with Euler transformation was used to estimate lower-bound total TCR beta diversity. Using fastp at Q25 and MiXCR, TCRdb reprocessed the public reads and kept productive beta chains. CDR3 protein duplicates are merged, each entry listing the most common genes and DNA. The V and J calls and clone size come from TCRdb's table, not from the authors' own analysis. In all, the sample holds around 400,000 distinct CDR3 sequences, and about half of those were seen once. Around 49% of the sample goes to the ten largest clones.

This specimen belongs to a study of blood T cells in healthy people across ages (dated by TCRdb to the mid-2010s). In terms of the full investigation: In model experiments, roughly one uniquely barcoded TCR beta cDNA molecule per two T cells was captured by template switching. The study measured age-related changes in TCR beta repertoire diversity using deep sequencing normalized with unique cDNA molecular identifiers. The donors were divided into four age groups: young (average around 17 years), middle-aged (about 40), aged (about 56) and long-lived (about 80). To avoid experimental bias, donors of different ages were spread randomly across the sequencing lanes. The study analyzed two additional independent replicas of 1 million unique cDNA reads from the same blood draw for two donors, one aged 18 to 29 and one aged 80 or older.

V is shortened by 2 bases, J by 2 bases, and the region joining them spans 5 bases. Reading the germline V gene gives CDR1 SNHLY and CDR2 FYNNEI. The CDR3, cysteine through phenylalanine, is 13 amino acids long. Only the CDR3 DNA is retained, 39 bases long and in frame from the first base. Study-level results and caveats: Because the CMV infection status of the donors was unknown, age-related changes in expanded clonotypes may potentially have been confounded. Compared with the aged group, the long-lived group had more naive CD4+ T cells, fewer expanded clones and increased TCR diversity, suggesting age selection. Observed TCR beta diversity per million T cells fell roughly linearly with age, and a significant reduction was already apparent by age around 36. Estimates of total diversity based on one million sequenced T cells were considered lower bounds and underestimates. A strong correlation was found between observed TCR beta diversity and the percentage of naive T cells measured by flow cytometry. Bulk unsorted PBMC profiling prevented conclusive comparison of naive and antigen-experienced compartments.

Sequenced input: blood. The receptor was isolated from a man aged 55 to 69 in good health. Here the chain combines TRBV2 and TRBJ2-3; the D gene is unclear. CDR3 reads: CASSERFTDTQYF. The nucleotides are TGTGCCAGCAGTGAAAGATTCACAGATACGCAGTATTTT. Supplemented by the reference TRBV2 and TRBJ2-3 proteins around the CDR3, the complete variable domain is EPEVTQTPSHQVTQMGQEVILRCVPISNHLYFYWYRQILGQKVEFLVSFYNNEISEKSEIFDDQFSVERPDGSNFTLKIRSTKLEDSAMYFCASSERFTDTQYFGPGTRLTVL.